Shown below are 24 T cell receptor beta chains from a single sample sequenced in a study of T-cell memory formation after mild COVID-19. TCRdb re-analysed the 5' RACE reads in MiXCR, keeping a single row per CDR3 protein. The table includes about 320,000 distinct CDR3 sequences, roughly 13% detected once. The sample comprised PBMCs or a T cell subset sorted from them (not recorded which). The receptors derive from a young man who had mild COVID-19 (a few samples of this study predate the infection). Cell type and time point are not known.

This clonotype occurred a few times. The chain carries TRBV5-1 and TRBJ2-3, with D perhaps TRBD1 or TRBD2 (5 bases each). CDR1 is SGHRS and CDR2 is YFSETQ in the germline V gene. Trimming stripped 4 bases from V and 11 bases from J, with 23 bases between. The CDR3 has 15 amino acids. The CDR3 DNA follows: TGCGCCAGCAGCATAGCCCAGACAGCGCCGAGCGGGCAGTATTTT. Translation gives CASSIAQTAPSGQYF.

This chain connects TRBV29-1 to TRBJ2-5; D remains ambiguous. CDR3 length: 15 residues. V was cut by 3 bases and J by 0 bases, with 14 bases left in between. The germline V gene has CDR1 SQVTM and CDR2 ANQGSEA. The chain's CDR3 is CSVDDISLYQETQYF. The CDR3 DNA reads as TGCAGCGTTGACGATATTAGCCTGTACCAAGAGACCCAGTACTTC.

The rearrangement joins TRBV6-5 to TRBJ1-2; D unresolved. The CDR3 contains 15 residues. CDR1 is MNHEY and CDR2 is SVGAGI in the germline V gene. V lost 6 bases and J lost 0, with 14 bases in between. CDR3 nucleotides: TGTGCCAGCAGCGACCCGAAACAGTCTAACTATGGCTACACCTTC. It is translated as CASSDPKQSNYGYTF.

This chain's CDR3 is CASSFRGPNTGELFF. The CDR3 region has the DNA TGTGCCAGCAGTTTCAGGGGTCCCAACACCGGGGAGCTGTTTTTT. V usage is TRBV27 and J usage is TRBJ2-2; tentatively, D is TRBD1 (6 bases). Trimming removed 3 bases at V and 2 bases at J, with 10 bases between. The V gene's germline CDR1 is MNHEY and CDR2 SMNVEV (reference sequence). The CDR3 contains 15 residues.

This clonotype was observed many times. This chain links TRBV7-6 with TRBJ1-1; tentative D call: TRBD1 (6 bases). This CDR3 is built from 14 residues. V lost 2 bases to trimming and J lost 6 bases, with 13 bases between them. Germline CDR1 reads SGHVS; CDR2 reads FNYEAQ. The CDR3 sequence is CASSLSGGAAEAFF. For the CDR3, the DNA is TGTGCCAGCAGCTTATCGGGGGGGGCCGCTGAAGCTTTCTTT.

The gene calls are TRBV28 and TRBJ2-4; no reliable D call. This CDR3 has 11 residues. In germline, CDR1 is MDHEN, CDR2 SYDVKM. V lost 3 bases and J lost 8, with 5 bases in between. The CDR3 region is CASSFQDIQYF. The CDR3 DNA is TGTGCCAGCAGTTTTCAGGACATTCAGTACTTC.

This clonotype was found many times. The chain has TRBV5-1 and TRBJ2-7, with D unclear. The V gene lost 0 bases and the J gene lost 4 bases, with 8 bases spanning the gap. The CDR3 runs to 13 residues. Germline V gives CDR1 SGHRS, CDR2 YFSETQ. The CDR3 loop is CASSLEVLYEQYF. Here the CDR3 DNA reads TGCGCCAGCAGCTTGGAAGTGCTGTACGAGCAGTACTTC.

This clonotype was observed at least ten times. The V call is TRBV7-8, the J call TRBJ1-5; D unresolved. The CDR3 totals 13 residues. Per germline, CDR1 SGHVS and CDR2 FQNEAQ. The ends were cut back, 5 bases at V and 7 bases at J, with 12 bases in the middle. CDR3: CASSQEASQPQHF. The CDR3 bases are TGTGCCAGCAGCCAGGAGGCCAGCCAGCCCCAGCATTTT.

This clonotype was seen more than once but under ten times. The chain is built from TRBV7-8 and TRBJ1-2, with D tentatively TRBD1 (5 bases). This CDR3 spans 16 amino acids. From germline, CDR1 is SGHVS and CDR2 FQNEAQ. Trimming shortened V by 5 bases and J by 8 bases, and 24 bases separated the two germline ends. The CDR3 here is CASSTGQALTRSGYTF. The CDR3 DNA sequence: TGTGCCAGCAGCACAGGACAAGCCCTCACGAGGTCAGGCTACACCTTC.

The rearrangement links TRBV4-2 to TRBJ2-5; TRBD2 agrees at 11 bases. Germline V gene data show CDR1 as LGHNA and CDR2 as YNFKEQ. There are 16 residues in the CDR3. With 1 base clipped from V and 6 bases from J, the junction kept 7 bases outside the gene matches. CDR3: CASSQADSGGAQTQYF. CDR3 nucleotides: TGTGCCAGCAGCCAAGCAGATAGCGGGGGGGCTCAGACCCAGTACTTC.

This clonotype was counted a few times. This chain joins TRBV4-1 and TRBJ1-4, with 8 bases aligning to TRBD1. The V gene's germline CDR1 is MGHRA and CDR2 YSYEKL. The CDR3 extends over 16 amino acids. J lost 7 bases, V lost 0 bases, and 7 bases had no gene match. This CDR3 is CASSQEAGTGSEKLFF. The CDR3 nucleotides are TGCGCCAGCAGCCAAGAAGCCGGGACAGGTAGTGAAAAACTGTTTTTT.

This clonotype was seen a few times. The chain is built from TRBV20-1 and TRBJ2-7; 8 bases map to TRBD1. Germline V gene sequence: CDR1 DFQATT, CDR2 SNEGSKA (reference sequence). The CDR3 sequence is 13 residues long. V gave up 6 bases and J gave up 3 bases; unmatched junction bases: 7. CDR3 nucleotide sequence: TGCAGTGCAGCTGGCGGACAGGGCTACGAGCAGTACGTC. It encodes CSAAGGQGYEQYV.

There are a few counts of this clonotype. The chain is built from TRBV7-2 and TRBJ2-5; 10 bases match TRBD2. The CDR3 runs to 15 residues. With V trimmed by 6 bases and J by 7 bases, 11 bases remained unmatched. Germline V gene sequence: CDR1 SGHTA, CDR2 FQGNSA. CDR3 DNA sequence: TGTGCCAGCAGTTCTACTAGCGGGGAGCGGTGGACCCAGTACTTC. Encoded protein: CASSSTSGERWTQYF.

This clonotype was seen only a few times. The gene calls are TRBV7-9 and TRBJ2-1; weak D call: TRBD2 (5 bases). The V end lost 5 bases, the J end lost 7 bases, and 18 bases lay between the germline ends. Per the germline V gene, CDR1 is SEHNR and CDR2 is FQNEAQ (reference sequence). The CDR3 runs to 15 residues. The CDR3 DNA reads TGTGCCAGCAGCCTTACGGGATTGGGGTCGAATGAGCAGTTCTTC. It yields the protein CASSLTGLGSNEQFF.

The chain has TRBV5-6 and TRBJ1-1; TRBD1 is a possible D gene (5 bases). Germline CDR1 is SGHDT and CDR2 is YYEEEE. V gave up 0 bases and J gave up 11 bases, with 11 bases separating them. This CDR3 is 12 amino acids long. CDR3 DNA sequence: TGTGCCAGCAGCTTGGGGGGCGGTTTTGCTTTCTTT. This encodes CASSLGGGFAFF.

The V and J genes are TRBV5-1 and TRBJ2-7; 9 bases fit TRBD2. CDR3 length equals 14 residues. From germline, CDR1 is SGHRS and CDR2 YFSETQ. V lost 4 bases, J lost 7 bases, and 9 bases stayed unmatched. CDR3 sequence (DNA): TGCGCCAGCAGCCCAGGGCTAGCGGGGAGTGAGCAGTACGTC. Amino acids: CASSPGLAGSEQYV.

The J gene is TRBJ2-3, the V gene TRBV6-4; 9 bases agree with TRBD2. Looked up from germline, CDR1 is MRHNA and CDR2 is SNTAGT. The CDR3 contains 15 residues. With 4 bases clipped from V and 1 base from J, the junction kept 3 bases outside the gene matches. DNA of the CDR3: TGTGCCAGCAGTGTCCAGCGGGGGGGCACAGATACGCAGTATTTT. This sequence encodes CASSVQRGGTDTQYF.

This clonotype turned up a few times. The gene calls are TRBV6-2 or TRBV6-3 and TRBJ2-7, with unresolved D. The germline gives CDR1 MNHEY, CDR2 SVGEGT. Trimming removed 0 bases from V and 0 bases from J, with 12 bases in between. There are 16 residues in the CDR3. The CDR3 loop is CASSYSLGIHSYEQYF. CDR3 nucleotides: TGTGCCAGCAGTTACTCGTTGGGCATACACTCCTACGAGCAGTACTTC.

This clonotype was seen a few times. V gene TRBV7-9 combines with J gene TRBJ1-2; D uncertain. Trimming shortened V by 4 bases and J by 3 bases, and 9 bases separated the two germline ends. Germline-derived CDR1 and CDR2 are SEHNR and FQNEAQ (reference sequence). The CDR3 runs to 13 residues. CDR3 nucleotide sequence: TGTGCCAGCAGCTCGGTAGGGTACTATGGCTACACCTTC. Amino acids: CASSSVGYYGYTF.

In its sample, this clonotype was seen many times. V usage is TRBV18 and J usage is TRBJ2-2; unclear D gene. The CDR3 totals 11 residues. The germline V gene encodes CDR1 KGHSH and CDR2 LQKENI. Deletions cut 5 bases from V and 5 bases from J, with 3 bases between. CDR3: CASSETGELFF. The DNA of the CDR3 is TGTGCCAGCTCAGAAACCGGGGAGCTGTTTTTT. Full variable domain (missing parts from reference TRBV18 and TRBJ2-2): NAGVMQNPRHLVRRRGQEARLRCSPMKGHSHVYWYRQLPEEGLKFMVYLQKENIIDESGMPKERFSAEFPKEGPSILRIQQVVRGDSAAYFCASSETGELFFGEGSRLTVL.

The chain has TRBV14 and TRBJ1-3, with a possible D match to TRBD1 (5 bases). Trimming took off 4 bases at V and 0 bases at J, with 10 bases between the two ends. From germline, CDR1 is SGHDN and CDR2 FVKESK. The CDR3 sequence is 15 residues long. CDR3 region: CASSRRQISGNTIYF. Written as DNA, the CDR3 is TGTGCCAGCAGCCGCAGACAGATCTCTGGAAACACCATATATTTT.

This clonotype was recorded a few times. The J gene is TRBJ2-7, the V gene TRBV4-1; 7 bases map to TRBD1. The CDR3 spans 18 residues. V trimming: 1 base; J trimming: 3 bases; junction bases outside the gene matches: 15. The germline V gene has CDR1 MGHRA and CDR2 YSYEKL. CDR3: CASSQAETRQGADYEQYF. The CDR3 bases are TGCGCCAGCAGCCAAGCCGAGACTCGACAGGGAGCGGACTACGAGCAGTACTTC.

In nucleotides, the CDR3 is TGCGCCAGCAGCCTATTCCTGATCAGTGGGGACACTGAAGCTTTCTTT. Translated: CASSLFLISGDTEAFF. This chain joins TRBV5-1 and TRBJ1-1; unclear D gene. V was shortened by 4 bases and J by 3 bases, with 19 bases between the two germline ends. Germline V gene data show CDR1 as SGHRS and CDR2 as YFSETQ. The CDR3 runs to 16 residues.

This clonotype appeared a few times. The chain carries TRBV7-2 and TRBJ2-4; 10 nucleotides agree with TRBD2. The CDR3 has 20 amino acids. The germline gives CDR1 SGHTA, CDR2 FQGNSA. V lost 1 base, J lost 0 bases, and 12 bases stayed unmatched. The CDR3 sequence is CASSLVLRAGGPGAKNIQYF. As DNA, the CDR3 is TGTGCCAGCAGCTTAGTTTTGAGAGCGGGGGGGCCCGGAGCCAAAAACATTCAGTACTTC.